These 12 T cell receptor beta chains originate from one sample sequenced in a study of CD8+ T cells in alopecia areata. TCR sequencing used cDNA made by reverse transcription of extracted RNA. The assay was immunoSEQ multiplex PCR, and TCRdb's table has in-frame clones only and misses some. The sample carries roughly 220,000 clones, around 65% recorded once. Treatment denoted: oral pan-JAK inhibitor, 5-10 mg twice daily. The sample was CD4+ T cells sorted from blood, taken at roughly week 45, from a patient treated with tofacitinib. All receptors come from a human donor with alopecia areata.

This clone was seen many times. The chain recombines TRBV7-2 with TRBJ1-4; tentatively, D is TRBD1 (6 bases). CDR1 is SGHTA, CDR2 FQGNSA, per germline. This CDR3 is 12 amino acids long. V lost 5 bases and J 8 bases, leaving 9 bases between the germline ends. The CDR3 reads CASSQTGEKLFF. For the CDR3, the DNA is TGTGCCAGCAGCCAAACAGGGGAAAAACTGTTTTTT.

This clone was picked up a small number of times. The chain employs TRBV29-1 and TRBJ2-2; perhaps TRBD1 as D (6 bases). V gave up 6 bases and J gave up 1 base, with 9 bases separating them. In germline, CDR1 is SQVTM, CDR2 ANQGSEA. The CDR3 has 13 amino acids. The CDR3 protein is CSVHRVNTGELFF. The CDR3, as DNA: TGCAGCGTGCACAGGGTGAACACCGGGGAGCTGTTTTTT.

This chain connects TRBV30 to TRBJ1-1, with D unclear. The CDR3 is 14 residues long. Trimming shortened V by 0 bases and J by 2 bases, and 10 bases separated the two germline ends. The germline CDR1 and CDR2 sequences are GTSNPN and SVGIG (reference sequence). DNA for the CDR3: TGTGCCTGGAGTGTGGGCCCCGTAAACACTGAAGCTTTCTTT. Its protein is CAWSVGPVNTEAFF.

V gene TRBV11-2 combines with J gene TRBJ1-1; D perhaps matches TRBD1 (6 bases). This CDR3 is built from 14 residues. V was pared by 4 bases and J by 0 bases, with 9 bases between. Looked up from germline, CDR1 is SGHAT and CDR2 is FQNNGV. In nucleotides, the CDR3 is TGTGCCAGCAGCTGGGACACTTTGAACACTGAAGCTTTCTTT. It translates to CASSWDTLNTEAFF.

This clone was counted a few times. CDR3 region: CASSDQQGVSTGYTF. DNA for the CDR3: TGTGCCAGCAGTGACCAACAGGGGGTTTCTACTGGCTACACCTTC. The chain employs TRBV6-4 and TRBJ1-2; 8 positions agree with TRBD1. Germline V gene sequence: CDR1 MRHNA, CDR2 SNTAGT. Trimming took 2 bases from V and 7 from J; bases not matched to a gene: 9. The CDR3 consists of 15 residues.

The chain links TRBV27 to TRBJ2-7, with unresolved D. Deletions cut 4 bases from V and 7 bases from J, with 8 bases between. The germline V gene encodes CDR1 MNHEY and CDR2 SMNVEV (reference sequence). The CDR3 spans 11 residues. In nucleotides, the CDR3 is TGTGCCAGCAGTTACCTGGGGGAGCAGTACTTC. This translates into CASSYLGEQYF.

V is TRBV29-1 and J is TRBJ1-4; D is unresolved. Germline V lookup: CDR1 SQVTM, CDR2 ANQGSEA. The CDR3 loop spans 12 amino acids. Trimming removed 4 bases from V and 8 bases from J, with 11 bases in between. The CDR3 DNA follows: TGCAGCGTTGGTGTGGGATCCGAAAAACTGTTTTTT. Protein: CSVGVGSEKLFF. Variable domain in full (rest from reference TRBV29-1 and TRBJ1-4): SAVISQKPSRDICQRGTSLTIQCQVDSQVTMMFWYRQQPGQSLTLIATANQGSEATYESGFVIDKFPISRPNLTFSTLTVSNMSPEDSSIYLCSVGVGSEKLFFGSGTQLSVL.

CDR3 DNA sequence: TGTGCCAGCAGCAATACACGGGGCACAGATACGCAGTATTTT. This encodes CASSNTRGTDTQYF. V usage is TRBV5-6 and J usage is TRBJ2-3; no definite D call. The CDR3 is made up of 14 amino acids. The ends were cut back, 4 bases at V and 1 base at J, with 10 bases in the middle. In germline, CDR1 is SGHDT, CDR2 YYEEEE.

V is TRBV23-1 and J is TRBJ1-2; 7 nucleotides match TRBD1. TRBV23-1 is an open reading frame whose function is uncertain. CDR3 size: 14 residues. J was trimmed by 3 bases and V by 4 bases; bases with no gene match: 5. CDR3 DNA sequence: TGCGCCAGCAGTCCCAGGACAGGATACTATGGCTACACCTTC. It codes for CASSPRTGYYGYTF.

This rearrangement joins TRBV25-1 to TRBJ1-6, with TRBD1 matching over 7 bases. Per the germline V gene, CDR1 is MGHDK and CDR2 is SYGVNS. This CDR3 region has 15 residues. The V segment lost 1 base and the J segment 9 bases; nucleotides outside the gene matches: 6. This CDR3 reads CASSEFGNRGSPLHF. Here the CDR3 DNA reads TGTGCCAGCAGTGAATTTGGAAACAGGGGTTCACCCCTCCACTTT.

This clone has a handful of counts. The chain recombines TRBV2 with TRBJ1-2; D remains ambiguous. CDR1 is SNHLY, CDR2 FYNNEI, per germline. The CDR3 loop spans 13 amino acids. The V end was cut by 2 bases, the J end by 3 bases, with 7 bases between. The CDR3 is CASSEKAYYGYTF. CDR3 nucleotides: TGTGCCAGCAGTGAAAAGGCTTACTATGGCTACACCTTC. The whole variable domain, filled in from reference TRBV2 and TRBJ1-2, reads EPEVTQTPSHQVTQMGQEVILRCVPISNHLYFYWYRQILGQKVEFLVSFYNNEISEKSEIFDDQFSVERPDGSNFTLKIRSTKLEDSAMYFCASSEKAYYGYTFGSGTRLTVV.

The J gene is TRBJ2-3, the V gene TRBV7-9, with D maybe TRBD1 (6 bases). Looked up from germline, CDR1 is SEHNR and CDR2 is FQNEAQ (reference sequence). The CDR3 extends over 14 amino acids. Trimming stripped 5 bases from V and 0 bases from J, with 9 bases between. CDR3 sequence: CASSERGSTDTQYF. CDR3 DNA sequence: TGTGCCAGCAGCGAGAGGGGGAGCACAGATACGCAGTATTTT.